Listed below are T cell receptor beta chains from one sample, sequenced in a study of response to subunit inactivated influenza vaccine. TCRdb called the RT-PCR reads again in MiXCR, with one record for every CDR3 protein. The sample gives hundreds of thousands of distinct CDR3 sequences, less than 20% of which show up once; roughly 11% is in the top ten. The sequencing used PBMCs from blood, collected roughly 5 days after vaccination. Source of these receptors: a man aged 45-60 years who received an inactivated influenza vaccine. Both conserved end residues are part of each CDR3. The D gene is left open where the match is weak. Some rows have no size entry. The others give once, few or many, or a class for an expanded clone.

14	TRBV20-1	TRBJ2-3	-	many	TGCAGTGCAGAGTGGACAGTCAAGACAGATACGCAGTATTTT	CSAEWTVKTDTQYF
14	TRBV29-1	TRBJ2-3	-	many	TGCAGCGTTGAATATGGTGGGAGCACAGATACGCAGTATTTT	CSVEYGGSTDTQYF
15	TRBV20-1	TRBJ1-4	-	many	TGCAGTGCCGCTGGTTTTGGGGCGCGGTCTGAAAAACTGTTTTTT	CSAAGFGARSEKLFF
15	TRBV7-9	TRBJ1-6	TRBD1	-	TGTGCCAGCAGCGCAGGAGTCAGGGGGGGGTCACCCCTCCACTTT	CASSAGVRGGSPLHF
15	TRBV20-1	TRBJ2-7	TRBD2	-	TGCAGTGCTCCACGGCGAGCGGGGCGGGACTACGAGCAGTACTTC	CSAPRRAGRDYEQYF
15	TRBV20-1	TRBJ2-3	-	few	TGCAGTGCTAGTCAAGTCCGGGGCCGCACAGATACGCAGTATTTT	CSASQVRGRTDTQYF
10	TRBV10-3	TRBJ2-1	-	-	TGTGCCACCCAAAGCAATGAGCAGTTCTTC	CATQSNEQFF
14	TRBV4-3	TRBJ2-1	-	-	TGCGCCAGCAGCCAAGACGTCGCGTTTAGCGGGCAGTTCTTC	CASSQDVAFSGQFF
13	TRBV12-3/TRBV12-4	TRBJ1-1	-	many	TGTGCCAGCAGTTTTGATCAGGCCACTGAAGCTTTCTTT	CASSFDQATEAFF
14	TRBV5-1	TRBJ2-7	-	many	TGCGCCAGCAGCATGGAGCTCGCGGGCAGCGAGCAGTACTTC	CASSMELAGSEQYF
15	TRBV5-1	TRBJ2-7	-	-	TGCGCCAGCAGCTTGCAGCGGGTTGAATCCTACGAGCAGTACTTC	CASSLQRVESYEQYF
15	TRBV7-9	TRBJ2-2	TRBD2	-	TGTGCCAGCAGCTTAAGCTCACTAGCGACCGGGGAGCTGTTTTTT	CASSLSSLATGELFF
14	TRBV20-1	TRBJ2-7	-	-	TGCAGTGCTAGACAACTCTACCTGCCCTACGAGCAGTACTTC	CSARQLYLPYEQYF
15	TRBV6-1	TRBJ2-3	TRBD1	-	TGTGCCAGCAGTACGACAGGGGGCATGATAGATACGCAGTATTTT	CASSTTGGMIDTQYF
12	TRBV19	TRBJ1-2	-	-	TGTGCCAGTAGTATGGACCTGTATGGCTACACCTTC	CASSMDLYGYTF
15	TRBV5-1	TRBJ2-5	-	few	TGCGCCAGCAGCTATGCGGGGGACAGGAGTGAGACCCAGTACTTC	CASSYAGDRSETQYF
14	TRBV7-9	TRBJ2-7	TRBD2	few	TGTGCCAGCAGCACCGGGACTAGTGTCCACGAGCAGTACTTC	CASSTGTSVHEQYF
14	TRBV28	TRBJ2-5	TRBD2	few	TGTGCCAGCGGTCGTAGCGGGAGGGCGGAGACCCAGTACTTC	CASGRSGRAETQYF
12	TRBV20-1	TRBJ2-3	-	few	TGCAGCGCCCCGGGACGGGGGCGTACGCAGTATTTT	CSAPGRGRTQYF
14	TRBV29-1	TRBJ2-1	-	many	TGCAGCGTCGCGGACTTTAGTTCCTACAATGAGCAGTTCTTC	CSVADFSSYNEQFF
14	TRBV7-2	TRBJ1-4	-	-	TGTGCCAGCAGCTTAGCTGGGCTGGGGAGAAAACTGTTTTTT	CASSLAGLGRKLFF
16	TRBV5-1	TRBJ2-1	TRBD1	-	TGCGCCAGCAGGGCCGCCGGGACAGGGAGCTACAATGAGCAGTTCTTC	CASRAAGTGSYNEQFF
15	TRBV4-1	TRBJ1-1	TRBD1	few	TGCGCCAGCAGCCCCACATCGGACAGGGCAGTAGGTGCTTTCTTT	CASSPTSDRAVGAFF
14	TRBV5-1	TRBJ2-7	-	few	TGCGCCAGCAGCTTGGATTTTAGGAGCTACGAGCAGTACTTC	CASSLDFRSYEQYF
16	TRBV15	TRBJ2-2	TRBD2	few	TGTGCCACCAGCAGGGGAGGGGCTAGCAAAGCCGGGGAGCTGTTTTTT	CATSRGGASKAGELFF
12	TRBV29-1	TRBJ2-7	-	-	TGCAGCGTTCGTCCCCACTCCTACGAGCAGTACTTC	CSVRPHSYEQYF
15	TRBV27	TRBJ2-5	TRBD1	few	TGTGCCAGCAGTTCGCGGACAGGGGGTGGGGAGACCCAGTACTTC	CASSSRTGGGETQYF
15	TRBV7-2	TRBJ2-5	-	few	TGTGCCAGCAGCGGACGAAGCGGGTGGGATGGGACCCAGTACTTC	CASSGRSGWDGTQYF
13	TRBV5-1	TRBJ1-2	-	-	TGCGCCAGCAGCTCCCCAGGCCTCTATGGCTACACCTTC	CASSSPGLYGYTF
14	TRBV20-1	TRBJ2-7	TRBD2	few	TGCAGTGCCGCCGGACTAGCGGGATTCTACGAGCAGTACTTC	CSAAGLAGFYEQYF
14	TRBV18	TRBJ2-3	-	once	TGTGCCAGCTCTCCGGGCCCAAGAGGAGATACGCAGTATTTT	CASSPGPRGDTQYF
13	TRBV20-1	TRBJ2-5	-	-	TGCAGTGCTAGAGGGACGGACAAAGAGACCCAGTACTTC	CSARGTDKETQYF
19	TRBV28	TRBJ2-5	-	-	TGTGCCAGCAGTTTCAACTCCGACGACTGGAGTAGCGGACAAGAGACCCAGTACTTC	CASSFNSDDWSSGQETQYF
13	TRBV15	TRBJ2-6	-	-	TGTGCCACCAGCAGAGTAGGGGCCAACGTCCTGACTTTC	CATSRVGANVLTF
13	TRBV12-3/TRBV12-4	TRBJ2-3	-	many	TGTGCCAGCAGTTTCAGCAGGGCAGATACGCAGTATTTT	CASSFSRADTQYF